This T cell receptor (beta chain) was captured by sequencing in a study of T cell repertoires in cytomegalovirus infection. TCRdb re-analysed the reads in MiXCR, keeping a single row per CDR3 protein. The sample lists around 320,000 distinct CDR3 sequences, more than 8% occurring once. The CDR3 consists of 18 residues. V was cut by 0 bases and J by 0 bases, with 15 bases left in between. Germline lookup yields CDR1 SGHAT and CDR2 FQNNGV. This clonotype was recorded many times. The origin of this receptor is a human donor in good health (CMV status not recorded). Some clones in this sample may be carry-over from other donors' samples. The rearrangement joins TRBV11-2 to TRBJ1-3, with D unclear. Sequencing used PBMCs. This CDR3 is CASSLDFAGLSSGNTIYF. The CDR3 DNA follows: TGTGCCAGCAGCTTAGATTTTGCCGGGCTGAGCTCTGGAAACACCATATATTTT. The whole variable domain, filled in from reference TRBV11-2 and TRBJ1-3, reads EAGVAQSPRYKIIEKRQSVAFWCNPISGHATLYWYQQILGQGPKLLIQFQNNGVVDDSQLPKDRFSAERLKGVDSTLKIQPAKLEDSAVYLCASSLDFAGLSSGNTIYFGEGSWLTVV.